This TCR beta chain was recorded in a study of tumor-infiltrating lymphocytes in primary liver carcinoma. This CDR3 has 14 residues. Germline V lookup: CDR1 SGHAT, CDR2 FQNNGV. They got blood RNA out of unsorted whole blood and also pulled out germline DNA. Details on this clonotype: One end of the junction does not line up with germline, which may come from a read error.

Production of TCR beta cDNA used around 0.45 ug total RNA together with a constant-region primer. Construction of TCR beta libraries relied on three successive nested multiplex PCR rounds employing slightly modified ARM-PCR. In the first two PCR rounds, TRBV1-TRBV30 forward primers were paired with a C-beta reverse primer, and each round lasted roughly 9 cycles. TCRdb called the multiplex PCR reads again in MiXCR, with one record for every CDR3 protein. Among almost 200,000 distinct CDR3 sequences listed, approximately 65% were seen once. This clonotype was obtained from a woman aged 60 to 75 with primary liver carcinoma and hepatitis B virus infection. The V gene is TRBV11-2, the J gene TRBJ2-2, with D tentatively TRBD2 (7 bases). Material for sequencing was peripheral blood. DNA of the CDR3: TGTGCCAACAGCATGACTAGCAGGGGCGGGGAGCTGTTTTTT. Residues: CANSMTSRGGELFF.